Presented here are 11 T cell receptor beta chains from one specimen sequenced in a study of blood T cell repertoires in COVID-19. Only in-frame clones appear in the TCRdb table, and some are missing; sequencing was by immunoSEQ multiplex PCR. The data show roughly 300,000 clones, around nine tenths seen once. Material for sequencing was peripheral blood. These receptors were collected from a woman between 25 and 40 years old with COVID-19, enrolled during active disease.

The chain carries TRBV7-9 and TRBJ2-1, with D possibly matching TRBD1 (6 bases). Per the germline V gene, CDR1 is SEHNR and CDR2 is FQNEAQ (reference sequence). This CDR3 has 15 residues. Trimming removed 4 bases from V and 0 bases from J, with 10 bases in between. The CDR3 sequence is CASSSRGSSYNEQFF. CDR3 sequence (DNA): TGTGCCAGCAGCTCCAGGGGAAGCTCCTACAATGAGCAGTTCTTC.

This clone showed up just once. The CDR3: CASSRHNNEKLFF. The CDR3 DNA follows: TGTGCCAGCAGTCGACATAATAATGAAAAACTGTTTTTT. This chain connects TRBV28 to TRBJ1-4, with D uncertain. The CDR3 is 13 residues long. V shed 5 bases and J shed 4 bases, with 8 bases lying between them. CDR1 MDHEN and CDR2 SYDVKM come from the germline V gene. Filled out from reference TRBV28 and TRBJ1-4, the complete variable domain reads DVKVTQSSRYLVKRTGEKVFLECVQDMDHENMFWYRQDPGLGLRLIYFSYDVKMKEKGDIPEGYSVSREKKERFSLILESASTNQTSMYLCASSRHNNEKLFFGSGTQLSVL.

V and J are TRBV5-4 and TRBJ1-1, with TRBD1 as a possible D gene (6 bases). The ends were cut back, 6 bases at V and 8 bases at J, with 23 bases in the middle. This CDR3 comprises 15 residues. Germline lookup yields CDR1 SGHNT and CDR2 YYREEE (reference sequence). This chain's CDR3 is CASTSNQGSILEAFF. The CDR3 DNA is TGTGCCAGCACAAGTAATCAGGGGAGCATACTCGAAGCTTTCTTT.

This sequence joins TRBV5-6 and TRBJ2-2; TRBD2 matches 7 bases. J gave up 0 bases and V 5 bases, and 7 bases lay outside the gene matches. The CDR3 runs to 16 residues. Looked up from germline, CDR1 is SGHDT and CDR2 is YYEEEE. The CDR3 sequence is CASRIRGVANTGELFF. The CDR3, as DNA: TGTGCCAGCAGAATTCGGGGGGTCGCGAACACCGGGGAGCTGTTTTTT.

V is TRBV9 and J is TRBJ2-2, with D tentatively TRBD2 (7 bases). Trimming left V 3 bases short and J 4 bases short, with 13 bases between. The CDR3 contains 15 residues. The germline CDR1 and CDR2 sequences are SGDLS and YYNGEE. The CDR3 DNA is TGTGCCAGCAGCGCTATAAGGGGGGGCACCGGGGAGCTGTTTTTT. Protein sequence: CASSAIRGGTGELFF.

This chain joins TRBV7-2 and TRBJ2-3, with no clear D. The V gene lost 1 base and the J gene lost 3 bases, with 5 bases spanning the gap. CDR1 is SGHTA, CDR2 FQGNSA, per germline. The CDR3 sequence is 13 residues long. CDR3 sequence (DNA): TGTGCCAGCAGCTTAGACTCAACAGATACGCAGTATTTT. It translates to CASSLDSTDTQYF.

This clone appeared once. V usage is TRBV19 and J usage is TRBJ1-5, with 7 bases fitting TRBD1. Trimming at V came to 2 bases and at J to 7 bases, leaving 8 bases not matched to a gene. CDR3 size: 15 residues. Per the germline V gene, CDR1 is LNHDA and CDR2 is SQIVND (reference sequence). The CDR3 nucleotides are TGTGCCAGTAGTATATCTGGACAGGAGAGGCAGCCCCAGCATTTT. Amino acid sequence: CASSISGQERQPQHF.

The chain uses TRBV13 and TRBJ1-2; maybe TRBD1 (5 bases). Germline V lookup: CDR1 PRHDT, CDR2 FYEKMQ (reference sequence). The V and J ends lost 1 base and 3 bases respectively, with 12 bases between them. CDR3 size: 15 residues. This CDR3 is CASSLEVGGHYGYTF. Written as DNA, the CDR3 is TGTGCCAGCAGCTTAGAAGTGGGGGGTCACTATGGCTACACCTTC.

The chain is built from TRBV5-4 and TRBJ1-2, with D perhaps matching TRBD1 (5 bases). The CDR3 has 14 amino acids. The germline V gene has CDR1 SGHNT and CDR2 YYREEE (reference sequence). V was cut by 3 bases and J by 5 bases, with 14 bases left in between. CDR3 nucleotides: TGTGCCAGCAGCTCAGGGAAGGGGCCGTATGGCTACACCTTC. It yields the protein CASSSGKGPYGYTF.

On this clone itself: Other DNA sequences from this sample encode an identical CDR3 as well. The CDR3 region is CASSLAGNTEAFF. As DNA, the CDR3 is TGCGCCAGCAGCTTGGCAGGAAACACTGAAGCTTTCTTT. This chain connects TRBV5-1 to TRBJ1-1, with D unresolved. The ends were cut back, 0 bases at V and 2 bases at J, with 5 bases in the middle. Germline lookup yields CDR1 SGHRS and CDR2 YFSETQ. CDR3 size: 13 residues.

The V and J genes are TRBV9 and TRBJ2-1; D perhaps matches TRBD2 (6 bases). Germline lookup yields CDR1 SGDLS and CDR2 YYNGEE. The CDR3 spans 15 residues. Trimming removed 0 bases at V and 10 bases at J, with 17 bases between. In nucleotides, the CDR3 is TGTGCCAGCAGCGTAGCGGGGGACCCCGACGGGGAGCAGTTCTTC. Amino acids: CASSVAGDPDGEQFF.